Below are 14 T cell receptor beta chains sequenced from a single sample in a study of blood T cell repertoires in COVID-19 (TCRdb year 2020). Library preparation employed the immunoSEQ multiplex PCR assay. TCRdb limited this immuneACCESS table to in-frame rearrangements with V and J called. A share of clones is missing; checked studies link under half to unresolved V genes, and the rest is unexplained. Across this sample there are approximately 25,000 clones, with over 60% seen only once. The top ten constitute 43% of the sample. Sample: peripheral blood. These receptors were collected from an elderly woman with acute or convalescent COVID-19.

The chain is built from TRBV5-1 and TRBJ2-2; 8 bases agree with TRBD2. This CDR3 spans 15 amino acids. V gave up 6 bases and J gave up 4 bases; unmatched junction bases: 8. Germline CDR1 SGHRS, CDR2 YFSETQ. CDR3 sequence: CASKGTRDVTGELFF. In DNA form, the CDR3 reads TGCGCCAGCAAGGGGACTAGAGATGTCACCGGGGAGCTGTTTTTT.

This clone has just one count. The chain uses TRBV10-3 and TRBJ2-3, with 12 bases aligning to TRBD2. The CDR3 is 17 residues long. CDR1 ENHRY and CDR2 SYGVKD come from the germline V gene. J was trimmed by 6 bases and V by 0 bases; bases with no gene match: 7. The CDR3 DNA sequence: TGTGCCATCAGTGAGTCGGCTAGCGGGGGGGCCAGGGATACGCAGTATTTT. Translating it yields CAISESASGGARDTQYF.

This clone was seen only a few times. The chain recombines TRBV7-8 with TRBJ2-1; 10 nucleotides match TRBD1. CDR3 length equals 14 residues. The germline V gene has CDR1 SGHVS and CDR2 FQNEAQ. V was pared by 5 bases and J by 9 bases, with 7 bases of the junction left unmatched. CDR3 sequence: CASSRGTGEGEQFF. The CDR3 region has the DNA TGTGCCAGCAGCCGCGGGACAGGGGAGGGTGAGCAGTTCTTC.

The chain links TRBV4-3 to TRBJ1-6; D not resolved. V was shortened by 1 base and J by 8 bases, with 9 bases between the two germline ends. Germline-derived CDR1 and CDR2 are LGHNA and YSLEER. The CDR3 consists of 14 residues. The CDR3 coding sequence is TGCGCCAGCAGCCAAGGAGGGTTGGATTCACCCCTCCACTTT. As protein: CASSQGGLDSPLHF.

This clone turned up a few times. This sequence joins TRBV7-2 and TRBJ1-2; a weak D match, TRBD1 (5 bases). The V gene lost 5 bases and the J gene lost 8 bases, with 15 bases spanning the gap. This CDR3 comprises 13 residues. Germline V gene data show CDR1 as SGHTA and CDR2 as FQGNSA. This chain's CDR3 is CASSGHASLGYTF. The CDR3 DNA follows: TGTGCCAGCAGCGGACACGCCAGCCTGGGCTACACCTTC.

This chain connects TRBV7-9 to TRBJ2-1, with TRBD2 identical over 7 bases. This CDR3 spans 16 amino acids. V was pared by 0 bases and J by 6 bases, with 8 bases of the junction left unmatched. CDR1 is SEHNR and CDR2 is FQNEAQ in the germline V gene (reference sequence). The CDR3 nucleotides are TGTGCCAGCAGCTTAGCGGGGGGGATCCCCTTCAATGAGCAGTTCTTC. This encodes CASSLAGGIPFNEQFF.

The rearrangement joins TRBV7-9 to TRBJ1-2, with a tentative D call TRBD1 (5 bases). The length of the CDR3 is 14 residues. Trimming stripped 7 bases from V and 6 bases from J, with 18 bases between. Germline V lookup: CDR1 SEHNR, CDR2 FQNEAQ (reference sequence). DNA of the CDR3: TGTGCCAGCACCCCACAGGACGGGGGAAATGGCTACACCTTC. Its protein product is CASTPQDGGNGYTF.

The J gene is TRBJ2-1, the V gene TRBV28; tentative D call: TRBD1 (6 bases). The V and J ends lost 5 bases and 7 bases respectively, with 18 bases between them. In germline, CDR1 is MDHEN, CDR2 SYDVKM. The CDR3 totals 15 residues. The CDR3 spells CASSATQQGSNEQFF. In DNA, the CDR3 is TGTGCCAGCAGTGCAACTCAACAGGGCTCGAATGAGCAGTTCTTC.

The V call is TRBV7-2, the J call TRBJ2-5; D is undetermined. V gave up 1 base and J gave up 4 bases, with 10 bases separating them. This CDR3 comprises 14 residues. The germline CDR1 and CDR2 sequences are SGHTA and FQGNSA. The CDR3 nucleotides are TGTGCCAGCAGCTTAGTAGCTTTGGGAGAGACCCAGTACTTC. Protein product: CASSLVALGETQYF.

The chain uses TRBV6-5 and TRBJ2-7; TRBD2 agrees at 10 bases. In germline, CDR1 is MNHEY, CDR2 SVGAGI. The CDR3 runs 13 residues. CDR3 sequence reads: CVAGASGSYEQYF. For the CDR3, the DNA is TGTGTAGCCGGGGCTAGCGGGAGCTACGAGCAGTACTTC.

The chain couples TRBV5-1 to TRBJ2-2, with TRBD2 identical over 15 bases. V trimming: 7 bases; J trimming: 5 bases; junction bases outside the gene matches: 9. The CDR3 runs 17 residues. Per the germline V gene, CDR1 is SGHRS and CDR2 is YFSETQ. CDR3 sequence: CASGRGLAGGRTGELFF. Written as DNA, the CDR3 is TGCGCCAGCGGAAGGGGACTAGCGGGAGGAAGAACCGGGGAGCTGTTTTTT.

V is TRBV4-2 and J is TRBJ2-1, with D perhaps matching TRBD2 (5 bases). V lost 1 base and J 7 bases, leaving 23 bases between the germline ends. Germline V CDR1 and CDR2: LGHNA, YNFKEQ. The CDR3 is 18 residues long. CDR3 in DNA: TGTGCCAGCAGCCAAGTATACCCCACTAGGGCCGGCGGGAATGAGCAGTTCTTC. This translates into CASSQVYPTRAGGNEQFF.

This clone was recorded once. This chain uses TRBV2 with TRBJ2-7; TRBD1 is a possible D gene (6 bases). CDR1 SNHLY and CDR2 FYNNEI come from the germline V gene. This CDR3 spans 12 amino acids. The V end lost 10 bases, the J end lost 2 bases, and 12 bases lay between the germline ends. The DNA for the CDR3 is TGTGCCACAATTAGACAGGCCTACGAGCAGTACTTC. Translated, it gives CATIRQAYEQYF.

V usage is TRBV5-8 and J usage is TRBJ1-2; TRBD1 agrees at 8 bases. CDR3 length: 13 residues. CDR1 is SGHTS, CDR2 YDEGEE, per germline. Unmatched junction bases numbered 5, after V lost 4 bases and J lost 6 bases. The CDR3 here is CASSPRDRHGYTF. In nucleotides, the CDR3 is TGTGCCAGCAGCCCCCGGGACAGGCATGGCTACACCTTC.